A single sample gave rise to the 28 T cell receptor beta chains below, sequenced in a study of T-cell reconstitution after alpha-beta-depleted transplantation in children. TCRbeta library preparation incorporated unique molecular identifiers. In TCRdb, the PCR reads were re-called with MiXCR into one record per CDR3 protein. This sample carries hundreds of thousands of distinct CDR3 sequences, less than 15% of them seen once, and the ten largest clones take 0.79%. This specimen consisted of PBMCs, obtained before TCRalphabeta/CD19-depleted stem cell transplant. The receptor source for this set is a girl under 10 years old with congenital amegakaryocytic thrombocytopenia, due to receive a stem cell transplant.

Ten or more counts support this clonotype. This CDR3 reads CSATPPSGRRTDTQYF. CDR3 nucleotide sequence: TGCAGTGCTACTCCTCCAAGCGGGAGGCGCACAGATACGCAGTATTTT. V is TRBV20-1 and J is TRBJ2-3; TRBD2 matches 9 bases. With V trimmed by 4 bases and J by 1 base, 9 bases remained unmatched. The CDR3 consists of 16 residues. Germline CDR1 is DFQATT and CDR2 is SNEGSKA (reference sequence).

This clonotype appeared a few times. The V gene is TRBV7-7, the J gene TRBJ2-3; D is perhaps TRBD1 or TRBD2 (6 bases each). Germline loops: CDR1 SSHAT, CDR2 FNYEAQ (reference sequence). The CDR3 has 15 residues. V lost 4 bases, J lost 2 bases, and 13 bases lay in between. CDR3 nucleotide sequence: TGTGCCAGCAGCTGGGGGGCCGGGCCCACAGATACGCAGTATTTT. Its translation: CASSWGAGPTDTQYF.

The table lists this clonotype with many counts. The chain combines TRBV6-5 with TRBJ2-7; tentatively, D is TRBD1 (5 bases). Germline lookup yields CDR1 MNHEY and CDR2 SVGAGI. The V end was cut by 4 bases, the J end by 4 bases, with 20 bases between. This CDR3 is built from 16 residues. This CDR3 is CASSSLQYRLKYEQYF. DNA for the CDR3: TGTGCCAGCAGTTCCCTACAGTACAGGCTTAAGTACGAGCAGTACTTC.

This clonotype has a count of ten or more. CDR3 amino acids: CSVGTGRSQPQHF. In DNA, the CDR3 is TGCAGCGTCGGGACAGGAAGGTCTCAGCCCCAGCATTTT. This chain links TRBV29-1 with TRBJ1-5; 8 nucleotides line up with TRBD1. Germline trimming cut 6 bases from V and 6 bases from J; bases unmatched to any gene: 7. CDR3 length: 13 residues. Germline CDR1 reads SQVTM; CDR2 reads ANQGSEA.

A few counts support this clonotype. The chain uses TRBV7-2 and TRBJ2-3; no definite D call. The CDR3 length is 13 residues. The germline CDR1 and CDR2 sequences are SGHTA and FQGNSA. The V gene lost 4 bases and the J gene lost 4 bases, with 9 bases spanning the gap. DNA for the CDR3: TGTGCCAGCAGCTACCGGGCCCCAGATACGCAGTATTTT. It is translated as CASSYRAPDTQYF.

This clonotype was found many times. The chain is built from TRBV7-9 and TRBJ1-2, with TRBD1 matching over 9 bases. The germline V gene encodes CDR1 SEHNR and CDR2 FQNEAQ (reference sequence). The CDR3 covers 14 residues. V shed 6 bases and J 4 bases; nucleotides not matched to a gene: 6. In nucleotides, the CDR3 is TGTGCCAGCAGACTCGACAGGGGGACCTATGGCTACACCTTC. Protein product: CASRLDRGTYGYTF.

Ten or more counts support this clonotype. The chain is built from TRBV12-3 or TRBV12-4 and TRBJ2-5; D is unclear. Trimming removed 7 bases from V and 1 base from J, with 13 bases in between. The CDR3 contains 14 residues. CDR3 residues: CASTLGRFQETQYF. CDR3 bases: TGTGCCAGCACCCTTGGACGGTTCCAAGAGACCCAGTACTTC.

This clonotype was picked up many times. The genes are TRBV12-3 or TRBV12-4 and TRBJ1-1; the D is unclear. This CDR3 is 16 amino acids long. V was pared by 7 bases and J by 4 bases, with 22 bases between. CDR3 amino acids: CASTPWGGSSVTEAFF. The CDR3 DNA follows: TGTGCCAGCACCCCCTGGGGAGGGTCGTCCGTCACTGAAGCTTTCTTT.

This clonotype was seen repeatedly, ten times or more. The CDR3 region is CAGQRAGGRNEQFF. In DNA form, the CDR3 reads TGTGCCGGACAACGAGCGGGAGGGCGTAATGAGCAGTTCTTC. The chain links TRBV12-3 or TRBV12-4 to TRBJ2-1, with TRBD2 matching 10 bases. V trimming: 11 bases; J trimming: 7 bases; junction bases outside the gene matches: 11. This CDR3 has 14 residues.

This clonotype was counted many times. CDR3 in DNA: TGCAGTGCTAGGAGCCTTGGGACAGGGAGTCATCAAGCTAACTATGGCTACACCTTC. The encoded protein is CSARSLGTGSHQANYGYTF. The rearrangement joins TRBV20-1 to TRBJ1-2; TRBD1 matches 9 bases. The CDR3 loop spans 19 amino acids. The trim removed 3 bases at V and 0 bases at J, leaving 17 bases unmatched. Per germline, CDR1 DFQATT and CDR2 SNEGSKA (reference sequence).

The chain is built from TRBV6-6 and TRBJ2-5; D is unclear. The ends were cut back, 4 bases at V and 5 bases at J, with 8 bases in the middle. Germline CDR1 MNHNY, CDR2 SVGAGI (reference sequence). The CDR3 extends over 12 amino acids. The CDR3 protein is CASSFSPETQYF. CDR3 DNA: TGTGCCAGCAGTTTCTCCCCGGAGACCCAGTACTTC.

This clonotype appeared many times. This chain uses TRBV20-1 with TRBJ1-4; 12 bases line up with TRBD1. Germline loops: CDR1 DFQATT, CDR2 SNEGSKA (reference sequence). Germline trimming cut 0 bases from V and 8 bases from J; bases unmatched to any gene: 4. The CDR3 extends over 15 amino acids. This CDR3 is CSAREGTGGNEKLFF. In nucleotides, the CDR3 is TGCAGTGCTAGAGAGGGGACAGGGGGCAACGAAAAACTGTTTTTT.

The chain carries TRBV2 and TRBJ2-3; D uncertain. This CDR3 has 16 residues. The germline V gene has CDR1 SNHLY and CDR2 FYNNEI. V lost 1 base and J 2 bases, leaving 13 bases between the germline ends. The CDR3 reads CASSEVGNRITDTQYF. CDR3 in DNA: TGTGCCAGCAGTGAAGTTGGCAACAGAATCACAGATACGCAGTATTTT.

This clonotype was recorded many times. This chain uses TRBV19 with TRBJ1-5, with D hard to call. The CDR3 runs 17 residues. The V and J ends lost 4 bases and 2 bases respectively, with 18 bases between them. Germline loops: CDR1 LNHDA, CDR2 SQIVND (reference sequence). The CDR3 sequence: CASSTEDWGMGNQPQHF. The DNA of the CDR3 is TGTGCCAGTAGTACCGAGGACTGGGGTATGGGCAATCAGCCCCAGCATTTT.

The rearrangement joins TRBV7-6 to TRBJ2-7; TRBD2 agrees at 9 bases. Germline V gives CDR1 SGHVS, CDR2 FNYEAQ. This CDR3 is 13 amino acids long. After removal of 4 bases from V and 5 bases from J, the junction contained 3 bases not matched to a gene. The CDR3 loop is CASSSSGMDEQYF. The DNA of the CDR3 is TGTGCCAGCAGCTCTAGCGGGATGGACGAGCAGTACTTC.

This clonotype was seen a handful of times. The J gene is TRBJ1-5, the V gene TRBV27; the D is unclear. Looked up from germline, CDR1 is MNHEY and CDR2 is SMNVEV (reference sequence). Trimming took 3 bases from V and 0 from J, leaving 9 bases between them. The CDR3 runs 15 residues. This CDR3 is CASSFGPGSNQPQHF. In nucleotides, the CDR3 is TGTGCCAGCAGTTTCGGTCCAGGTAGCAATCAGCCCCAGCATTTT.

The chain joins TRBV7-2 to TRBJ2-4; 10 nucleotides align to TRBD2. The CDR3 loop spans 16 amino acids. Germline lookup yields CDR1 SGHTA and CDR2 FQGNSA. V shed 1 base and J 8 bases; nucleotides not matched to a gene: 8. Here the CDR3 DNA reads TGTGCCAGCAGCTTAGTTGCAGCGGGAGGGCGAGACATTCAGTACTTC. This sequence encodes CASSLVAAGGRDIQYF.

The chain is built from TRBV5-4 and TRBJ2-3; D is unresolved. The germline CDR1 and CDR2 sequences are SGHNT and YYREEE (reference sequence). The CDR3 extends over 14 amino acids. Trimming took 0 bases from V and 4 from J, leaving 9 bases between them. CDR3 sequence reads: CASSLGSASDTQYF. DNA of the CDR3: TGTGCCAGCAGCTTGGGGTCAGCATCAGATACGCAGTATTTT.

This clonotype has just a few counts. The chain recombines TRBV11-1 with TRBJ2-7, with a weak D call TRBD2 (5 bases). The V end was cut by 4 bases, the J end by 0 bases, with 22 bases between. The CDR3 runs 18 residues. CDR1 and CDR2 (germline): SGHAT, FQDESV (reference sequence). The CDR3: CASSYHNFSRTSSYEQYF. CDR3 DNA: TGTGCCAGCAGCTACCACAATTTCAGCCGAACTAGCTCCTACGAGCAGTACTTC.

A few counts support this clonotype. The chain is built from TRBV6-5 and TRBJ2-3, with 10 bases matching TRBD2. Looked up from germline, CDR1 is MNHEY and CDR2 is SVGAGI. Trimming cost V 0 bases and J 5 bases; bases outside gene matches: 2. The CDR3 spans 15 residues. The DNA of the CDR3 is TGTGCCAGCAGTTACTCAAGACTAGCGGGAGATACGCAGTATTTT. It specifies CASSYSRLAGDTQYF.

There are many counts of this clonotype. For the CDR3, the DNA is TGCAGCGTTCAGGTCGGAGGGGAGCTGTTTTTT. It encodes CSVQVGGELFF. The chain joins TRBV29-1 to TRBJ2-2; D gene uncertain. V was shortened by 5 bases and J by 8 bases, with 9 bases between the two germline ends. The germline gives CDR1 SQVTM, CDR2 ANQGSEA. CDR3 length: 11 amino acids.

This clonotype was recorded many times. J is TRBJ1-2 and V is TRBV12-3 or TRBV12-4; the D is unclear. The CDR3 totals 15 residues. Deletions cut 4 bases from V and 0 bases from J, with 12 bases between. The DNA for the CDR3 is TGTGCCAGCAGTTCTGCCCTGTACCCTAACTATGGCTACACCTTC. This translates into CASSSALYPNYGYTF.

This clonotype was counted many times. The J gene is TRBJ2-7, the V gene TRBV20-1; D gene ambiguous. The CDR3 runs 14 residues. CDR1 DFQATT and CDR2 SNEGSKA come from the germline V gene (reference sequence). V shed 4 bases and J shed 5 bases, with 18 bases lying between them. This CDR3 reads CSANTHGAGNEQYF. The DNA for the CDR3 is TGCAGTGCTAACACCCATGGCGCTGGGAACGAGCAGTACTTC.

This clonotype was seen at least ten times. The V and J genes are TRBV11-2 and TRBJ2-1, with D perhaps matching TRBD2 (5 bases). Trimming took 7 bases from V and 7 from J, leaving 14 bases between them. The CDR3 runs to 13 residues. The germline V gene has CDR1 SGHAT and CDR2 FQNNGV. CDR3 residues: CASTPGLPNEQFF. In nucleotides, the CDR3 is TGTGCCAGCACCCCCGGACTCCCTAATGAGCAGTTCTTC.

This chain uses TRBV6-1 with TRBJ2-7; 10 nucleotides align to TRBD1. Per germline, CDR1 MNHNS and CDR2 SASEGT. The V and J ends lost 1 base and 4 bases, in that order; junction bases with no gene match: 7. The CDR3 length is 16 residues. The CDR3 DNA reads TGTGCCAGCAGTGAAGACGGGGGACAGGGGATATACGAGCAGTACTTC. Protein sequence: CASSEDGGQGIYEQYF.

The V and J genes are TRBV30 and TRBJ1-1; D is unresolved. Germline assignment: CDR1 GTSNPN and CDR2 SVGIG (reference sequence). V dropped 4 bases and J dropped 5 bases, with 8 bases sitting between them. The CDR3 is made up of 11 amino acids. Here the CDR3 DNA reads TGTGCCTGGATTCTAGAGACTGAAGCTTTCTTT. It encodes CAWILETEAFF.

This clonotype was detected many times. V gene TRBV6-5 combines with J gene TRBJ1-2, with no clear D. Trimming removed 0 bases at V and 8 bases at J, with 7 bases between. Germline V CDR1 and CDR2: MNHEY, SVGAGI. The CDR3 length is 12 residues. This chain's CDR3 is CASSYSGYGYTF. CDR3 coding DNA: TGTGCCAGCAGTTACTCGGGTTACGGCTACACCTTC.

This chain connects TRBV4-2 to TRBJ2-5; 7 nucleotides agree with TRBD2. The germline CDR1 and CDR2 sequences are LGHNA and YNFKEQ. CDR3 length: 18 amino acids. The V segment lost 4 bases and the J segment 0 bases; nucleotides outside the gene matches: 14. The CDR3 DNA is TGTGCCAGCAGCCCGACACCCACTAGCGATGGCCACCAAGAGACCCAGTACTTC. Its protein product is CASSPTPTSDGHQETQYF.